This T cell receptor beta chain was recovered during a study of T cell repertoires in cytomegalovirus infection. About the research overall: Both a matching HLA type and CMV infection were indicated by public TCR beta signatures.

The CDR3 runs 15 residues. The ends were cut back, 1 base at V and 5 bases at J, with 14 bases in the middle. Germline V lookup: CDR1 SGHVS, CDR2 FQNEAQ. This clonotype was detected ten times or more. Antigen specificity is unknown. MiXCR, run by TCRdb on the reads, gives a single entry per CDR3 protein. The sample lists about 830,000 distinct CDR3 sequences, about 30% occurring once. The material was cultured CD8+ T cells from PBMCs, obtained from culture after CMV antigen stimulation. The V gene is TRBV7-8, the J gene TRBJ1-1; D is possibly TRBD1 (5 bases). This receptor was obtained from a human donor in good health (CMV status not recorded). Some clones in this sample may be carry-over from other donors' samples. CDR3 protein: CASSLVPGEGTEAFF. The DNA for the CDR3 is TGTGCCAGCAGCTTAGTTCCGGGTGAGGGGACTGAAGCTTTCTTT.